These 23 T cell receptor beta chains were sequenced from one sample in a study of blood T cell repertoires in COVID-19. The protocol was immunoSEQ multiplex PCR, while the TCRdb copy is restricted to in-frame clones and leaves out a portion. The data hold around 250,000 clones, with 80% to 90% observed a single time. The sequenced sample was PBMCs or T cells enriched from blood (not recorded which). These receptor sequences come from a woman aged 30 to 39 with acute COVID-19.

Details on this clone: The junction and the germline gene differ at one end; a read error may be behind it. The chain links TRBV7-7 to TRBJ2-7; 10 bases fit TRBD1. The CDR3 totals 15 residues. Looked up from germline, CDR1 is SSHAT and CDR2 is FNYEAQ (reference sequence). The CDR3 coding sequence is TGTGCTAGCAGCTCCGGGACAGGGGACTCCTACGAGCAGTACTTC. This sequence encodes CASSSGTGDSYEQYF.

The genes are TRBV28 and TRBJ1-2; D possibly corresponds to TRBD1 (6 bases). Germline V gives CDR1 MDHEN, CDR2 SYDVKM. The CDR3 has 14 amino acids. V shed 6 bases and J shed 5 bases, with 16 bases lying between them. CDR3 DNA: TGTGCCAGCAGACTCGGGACACAACGATATGGCTACACCTTC. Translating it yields CASRLGTQRYGYTF.

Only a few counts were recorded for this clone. The chain's CDR3 is CASSDTDTGELFF. The CDR3, as DNA: TGTGCCAGCAGTGACACTGACACCGGGGAGCTGTTTTTT. This sequence joins TRBV6-4 and TRBJ2-2; no clear D. The germline V gene has CDR1 MRHNA and CDR2 SNTAGT. V was cut by 2 bases and J by 3 bases, with 4 bases left in between. The CDR3 spans 13 residues.

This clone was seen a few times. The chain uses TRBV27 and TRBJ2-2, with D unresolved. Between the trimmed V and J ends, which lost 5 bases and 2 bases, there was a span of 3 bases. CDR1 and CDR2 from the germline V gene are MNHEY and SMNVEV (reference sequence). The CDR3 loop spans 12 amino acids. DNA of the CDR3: TGTGCCAGCAGTCCTAACACCGGGGAGCTGTTTTTT. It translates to CASSPNTGELFF.

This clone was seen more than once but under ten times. Here the CDR3 reads CASSISQDSYEQYF. For the CDR3, the DNA is TGTGCCAGTAGTATCTCCCAGGACTCCTACGAGCAGTACTTC. V usage is TRBV19 and J usage is TRBJ2-7; D call uncertain. The germline CDR1 and CDR2 sequences are LNHDA and SQIVND (reference sequence). This CDR3 comprises 14 residues. Trimming left V 3 bases short and J 0 bases short, with 9 bases between.

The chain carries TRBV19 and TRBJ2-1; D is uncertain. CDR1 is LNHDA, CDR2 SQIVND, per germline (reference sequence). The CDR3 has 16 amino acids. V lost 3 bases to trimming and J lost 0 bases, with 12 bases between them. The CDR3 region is CASSITGYSSYNEQFF. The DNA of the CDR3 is TGTGCCAGTAGTATTACTGGGTACAGCTCCTACAATGAGCAGTTCTTC.

The CDR3 sequence is CASGGGGDYGYTF. The CDR3 bases are TGTGCCTCCGGGGGAGGGGGAGACTATGGCTACACCTTC. The V and J genes are TRBV6-5 and TRBJ1-2; a weak D match, TRBD1 (6 bases). CDR3 size: 13 residues. V lost 11 bases and J 3 bases, leaving 16 bases between the germline ends. Germline assignment: CDR1 MNHEY and CDR2 SVGAGI.

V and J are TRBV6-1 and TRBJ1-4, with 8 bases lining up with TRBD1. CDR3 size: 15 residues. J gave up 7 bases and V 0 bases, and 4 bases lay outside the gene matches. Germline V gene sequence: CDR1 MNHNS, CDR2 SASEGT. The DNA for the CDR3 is TGTGCCAGCAGTGAAGCGCAGGGGGCTTTTGAAAAACTGTTTTTT. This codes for CASSEAQGAFEKLFF.

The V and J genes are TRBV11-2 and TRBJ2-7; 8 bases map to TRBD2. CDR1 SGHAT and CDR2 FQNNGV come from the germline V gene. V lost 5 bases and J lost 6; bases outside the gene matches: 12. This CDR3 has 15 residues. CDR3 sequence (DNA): TGTGCCAGCAGCCCACCGGGACTAGAGGTTAGCGAGCAGTACTTC. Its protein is CASSPPGLEVSEQYF.

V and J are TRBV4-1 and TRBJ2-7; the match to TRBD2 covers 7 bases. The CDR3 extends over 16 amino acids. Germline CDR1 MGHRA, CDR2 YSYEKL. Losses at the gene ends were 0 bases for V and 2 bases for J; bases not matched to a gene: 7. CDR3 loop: CASSQDTTSVTYEQYF. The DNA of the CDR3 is TGCGCCAGCAGCCAAGATACCACTAGCGTGACCTACGAGCAGTACTTC.

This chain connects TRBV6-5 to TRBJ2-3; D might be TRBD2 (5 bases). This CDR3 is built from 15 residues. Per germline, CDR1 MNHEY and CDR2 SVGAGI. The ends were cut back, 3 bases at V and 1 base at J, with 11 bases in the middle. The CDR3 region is CASSYRTSRTDTQYF. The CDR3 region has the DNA TGTGCCAGCAGTTATCGGACTTCCCGCACAGATACGCAGTATTTT.

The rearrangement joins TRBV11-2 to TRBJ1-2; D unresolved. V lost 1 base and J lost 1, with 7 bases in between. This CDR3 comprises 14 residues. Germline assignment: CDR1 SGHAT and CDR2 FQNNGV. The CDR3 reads CASSLAGDNYGYTF. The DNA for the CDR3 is TGTGCCAGCAGCTTAGCCGGGGATAACTATGGCTACACCTTC. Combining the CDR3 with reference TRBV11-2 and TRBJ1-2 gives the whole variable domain EAGVAQSPRYKIIEKRQSVAFWCNPISGHATLYWYQQILGQGPKLLIQFQNNGVVDDSQLPKDRFSAERLKGVDSTLKIQPAKLEDSAVYLCASSLAGDNYGYTFGSGTRLTVV.

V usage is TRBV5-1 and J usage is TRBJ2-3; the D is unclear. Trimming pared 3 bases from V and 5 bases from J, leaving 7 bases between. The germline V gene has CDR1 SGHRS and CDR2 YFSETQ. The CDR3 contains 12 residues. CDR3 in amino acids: CASSSGIDTQYF. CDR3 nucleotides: TGCGCCAGCAGCTCCGGTATAGATACGCAGTATTTT.

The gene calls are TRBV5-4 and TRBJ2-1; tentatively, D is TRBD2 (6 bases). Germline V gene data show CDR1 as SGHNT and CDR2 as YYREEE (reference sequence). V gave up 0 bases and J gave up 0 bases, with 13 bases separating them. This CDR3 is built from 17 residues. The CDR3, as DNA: TGTGCCAGCAGCTTGGGTATAGCGGCAGACTCCTACAATGAGCAGTTCTTC. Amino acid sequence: CASSLGIAADSYNEQFF.

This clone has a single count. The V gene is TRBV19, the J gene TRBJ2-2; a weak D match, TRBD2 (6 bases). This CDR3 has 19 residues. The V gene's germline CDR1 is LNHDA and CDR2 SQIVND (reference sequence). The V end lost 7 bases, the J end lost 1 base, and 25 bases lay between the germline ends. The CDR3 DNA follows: TGTGCCAGTATGCCCGTGTCTACGGGAGAGAGAAGGAACACCGGGGAGCTGTTTTTT. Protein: CASMPVSTGERRNTGELFF.

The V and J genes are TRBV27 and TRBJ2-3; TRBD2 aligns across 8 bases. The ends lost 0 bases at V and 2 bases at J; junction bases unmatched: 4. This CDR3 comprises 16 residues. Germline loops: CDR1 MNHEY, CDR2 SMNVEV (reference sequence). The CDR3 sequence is CASSLSMGLVTDTQYF. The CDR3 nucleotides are TGTGCCAGCAGTTTATCGATGGGACTAGTCACAGATACGCAGTATTTT.

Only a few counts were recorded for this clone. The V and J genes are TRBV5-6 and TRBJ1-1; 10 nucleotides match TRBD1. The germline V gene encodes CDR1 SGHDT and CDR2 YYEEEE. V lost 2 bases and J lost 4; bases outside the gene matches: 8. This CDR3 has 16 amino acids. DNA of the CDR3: TGTGCCAGCAGCTTAACTGACAGGGGGCTGAGCACTGAAGCTTTCTTT. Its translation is CASSLTDRGLSTEAFF.

The CDR3 is CASSLKGPPGQQMADTQYF. The CDR3 DNA reads TGTGCCAGCAGCTTAAAAGGCCCCCCGGGACAGCAAATGGCAGATACGCAGTATTTT. The rearrangement links TRBV7-3 to TRBJ2-3; 7 bases agree with TRBD1. CDR1 and CDR2 (germline): SGHTA, FQGTGA. This CDR3 region has 19 residues. Germline trimming cut 1 base from V and 4 bases from J; bases unmatched to any gene: 17. The whole variable domain, filled in from reference TRBV7-3 and TRBJ2-3, reads GAGVSQTPSNKVTEKGKYVELRCDPISGHTALYWYRQSLGQGPEFLIYFQGTGAADDSGLPNDRFFAVRPEGSVSTLKIQRTERGDSAVYLCASSLKGPPGQQMADTQYFGPGTRLTVL.

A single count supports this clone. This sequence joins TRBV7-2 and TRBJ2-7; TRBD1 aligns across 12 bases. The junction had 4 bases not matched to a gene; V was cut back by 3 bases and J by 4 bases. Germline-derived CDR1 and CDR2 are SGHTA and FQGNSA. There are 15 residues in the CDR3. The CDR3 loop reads CASSLGQGALYEQYF. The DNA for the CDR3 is TGTGCCAGCAGCTTGGGACAGGGGGCTTTGTACGAGCAGTACTTC.

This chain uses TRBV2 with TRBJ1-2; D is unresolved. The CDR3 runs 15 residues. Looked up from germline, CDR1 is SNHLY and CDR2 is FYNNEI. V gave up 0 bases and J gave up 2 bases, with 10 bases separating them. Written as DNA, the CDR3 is TGTGCCAGCAGTGAAGCGAGCGGACGCAACTATGGCTACACCTTC. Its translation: CASSEASGRNYGYTF.

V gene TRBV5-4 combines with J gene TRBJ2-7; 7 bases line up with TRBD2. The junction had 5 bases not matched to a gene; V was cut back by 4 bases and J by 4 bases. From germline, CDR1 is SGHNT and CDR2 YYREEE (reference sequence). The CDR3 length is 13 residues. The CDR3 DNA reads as TGTGCCAGCAGCGAAGCGGGAATGTACGAGCAGTACTTC. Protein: CASSEAGMYEQYF. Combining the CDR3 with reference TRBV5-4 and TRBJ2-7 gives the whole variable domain ETGVTQSPTHLIKTRGQQVTLRCSSQSGHNTVSWYQQALGQGPQFIFQYYREEENGRGNFPPRFSGLQFPNYSSELNVNALELDDSALYLCASSEAGMYEQYFGPGTRLTVT.

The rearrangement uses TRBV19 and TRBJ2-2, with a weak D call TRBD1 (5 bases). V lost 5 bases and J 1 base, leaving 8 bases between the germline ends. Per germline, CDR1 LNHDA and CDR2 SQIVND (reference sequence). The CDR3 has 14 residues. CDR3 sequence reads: CASSPGQNTGELFF. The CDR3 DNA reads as TGTGCCAGTAGTCCCGGACAGAACACCGGGGAGCTGTTTTTT. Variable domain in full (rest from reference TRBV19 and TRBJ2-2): DGGITQSPKYLFRKEGQNVTLSCEQNLNHDAMYWYRQDPGQGLRLIYYSQIVNDFQKGDIAEGYSVSREKKESFPLTVTSAQKNPTAFYLCASSPGQNTGELFFGEGSRLTVL.

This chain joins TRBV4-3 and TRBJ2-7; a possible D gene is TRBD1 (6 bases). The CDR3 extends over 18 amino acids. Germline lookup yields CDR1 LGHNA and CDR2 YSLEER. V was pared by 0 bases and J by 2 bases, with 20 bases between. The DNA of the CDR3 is TGCGCCAGCAGCCAAGAGAGCAGGACTGGGACATTCCCCTACGAGCAGTACTTC. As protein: CASSQESRTGTFPYEQYF.